A selection of T cell receptor beta chains follows, all from one sample in a study of OX40 agonist ivuxolimab in advanced cancers. The method was immunoSEQ multiplex PCR; TCRdb's version includes in-frame clones alone and lacks a portion of them. The table shows some 68,000 clones, with around nine tenths occurring only once. Sequencing was performed on CD4+ or CD8+ T cells sorted from blood, taken in a trial of the OX40 agonist ivuxolimab. Every receptor here comes from an adult with an advanced solid tumor such as melanoma, head and neck, liver or kidney cancer. The CDR3 runs from the conserved cysteine through the conserved F or W. Each record gives: D gene, V gene, J gene, CDR3 protein, CDR3 DNA. D genes are given only for firm matches.

D: NA
V: TRBV28
J: TRBJ1-5
CDR3: CASSSIRGGSNQPQHF
DNA: TGTGCCAGCAGTTCGATCCGGGGAGGGAGCAATCAGCCCCAGCATTTT

D: TRBD2
V: TRBV7-2
J: TRBJ2-7
CDR3: CASSRGLGLAGGGYEQYF
DNA: TGTGCCAGCAGCCGCGGCCTGGGACTAGCGGGGGGCGGCTACGAGCAGTACTTC

D: TRBD1
V: TRBV6-5
J: TRBJ1-1
CDR3: CASSYSTGGTNTEAFF
DNA: TGTGCCAGCAGTTACTCCACAGGGGGTACGAACACTGAAGCTTTCTTT

D: TRBD1
V: TRBV2
J: TRBJ2-7
CDR3: CASSRTGGYEQYF
DNA: TGTGCCAGCAGTCGAACAGGGGGCTACGAGCAGTACTTC

D: NA
V: TRBV7-9
J: TRBJ1-2
CDR3: CASSSVMDILLGYTF
DNA: TGTGCCAGCAGCTCCGTTATGGACATTTTGCTAGGCTACACCTTC

D: TRBD2
V: TRBV9
J: TRBJ2-5
CDR3: CASSVGSSGGSKETQYF
DNA: TGTGCCAGCAGCGTAGGGTCTAGCGGGGGTTCAAAAGAGACCCAGTACTTC

D: NA
V: TRBV5-6
J: TRBJ2-7
CDR3: CASSQSYEQYF
DNA: TGTGCCAGCAGTCAATCCTACGAGCAGTACTTC

D: NA
V: TRBV7-9
J: TRBJ2-1
CDR3: CASSLGIYNEQFF
DNA: TGTGCCAGCAGCCTCGGGATCTACAATGAGCAGTTCTTC

D: NA
V: TRBV2
J: TRBJ2-3
CDR3: CASTLEDTQYF
DNA: TGTGCCAGCACCCTGGAGGATACGCAGTATTTT

D: NA
V: TRBV25-1
J: TRBJ1-2
CDR3: CASRGGPNYGYTF
DNA: TGTGCCAGTAGGGGCGGTCCTAACTATGGCTACACCTTC

D: TRBD1
V: TRBV5-6
J: TRBJ1-5
CDR3: CASSLRQGIQPQHF
DNA: TGTGCCAGCAGCCTACGACAGGGGATTCAGCCCCAGCATTTT